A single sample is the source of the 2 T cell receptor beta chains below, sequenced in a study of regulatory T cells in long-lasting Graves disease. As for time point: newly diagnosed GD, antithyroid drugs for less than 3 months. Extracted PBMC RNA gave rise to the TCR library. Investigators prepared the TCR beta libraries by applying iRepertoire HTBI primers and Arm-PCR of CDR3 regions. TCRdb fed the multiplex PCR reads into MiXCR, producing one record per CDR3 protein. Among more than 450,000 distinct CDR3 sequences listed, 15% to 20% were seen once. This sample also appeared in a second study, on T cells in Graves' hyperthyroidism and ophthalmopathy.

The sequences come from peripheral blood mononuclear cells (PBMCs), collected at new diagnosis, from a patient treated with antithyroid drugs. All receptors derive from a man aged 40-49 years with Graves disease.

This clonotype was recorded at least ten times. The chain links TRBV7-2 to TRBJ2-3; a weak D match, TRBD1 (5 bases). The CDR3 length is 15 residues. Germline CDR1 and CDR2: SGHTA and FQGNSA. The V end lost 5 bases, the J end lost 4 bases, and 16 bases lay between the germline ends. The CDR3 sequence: CASSLWGLEADTQYF. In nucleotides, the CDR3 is TGTGCCAGCAGCCTTTGGGGCCTAGAGGCAGATACGCAGTATTTT.

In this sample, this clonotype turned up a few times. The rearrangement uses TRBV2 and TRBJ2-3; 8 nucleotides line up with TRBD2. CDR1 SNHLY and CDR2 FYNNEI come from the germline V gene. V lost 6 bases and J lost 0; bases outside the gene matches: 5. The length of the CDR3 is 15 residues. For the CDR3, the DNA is TGTGCCAGCAGAAGAGCGGGAGCTAGCACAGATACGCAGTATTTT. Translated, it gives CASRRAGASTDTQYF.